This TCR beta chain was recovered during a study of cytomegalovirus exposure and HLA in healthy donors. The PCR ran on 60 Vbeta and 13 Jbeta primers. Produced via immunoSEQ multiplex PCR; TCRdb's table is partial and in-frame only. The sample has 200,000 to 250,000 clones, and its top ten clones hold roughly 0.98%. CDR3 length: 12 residues. Germline-derived CDR1 and CDR2 are MNHEY and SVGAGI. V was pared by 0 bases and J by 8 bases, with 4 bases between. V and J are TRBV6-5 and TRBJ2-2; D not resolved. The receptor comes from a woman in her 30s in good health and CMV-seropositive. Sequencing input: PBMCs. CDR3 nucleotide sequence: TGTGCCAGCAGTTACTCGACTGGGGAGCTGTTTTTT. This sequence encodes CASSYSTGELFF.